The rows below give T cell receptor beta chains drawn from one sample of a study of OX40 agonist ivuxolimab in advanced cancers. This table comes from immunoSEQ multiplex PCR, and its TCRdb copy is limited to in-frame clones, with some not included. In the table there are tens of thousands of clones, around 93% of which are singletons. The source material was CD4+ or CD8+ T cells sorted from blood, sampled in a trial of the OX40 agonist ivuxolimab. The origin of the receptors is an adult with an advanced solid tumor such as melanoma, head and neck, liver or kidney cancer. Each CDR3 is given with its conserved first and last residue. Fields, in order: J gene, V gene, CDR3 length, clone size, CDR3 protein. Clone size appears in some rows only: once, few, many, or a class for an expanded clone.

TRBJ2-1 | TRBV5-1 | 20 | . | CASSLVGLAGEPLFYNEQFF
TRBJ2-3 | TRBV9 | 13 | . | CASSVDPTDTQYF
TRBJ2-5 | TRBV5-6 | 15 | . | CASSFKGRGRETQYF
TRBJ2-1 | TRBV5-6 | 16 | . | CASSLGAGDLSNEQFF
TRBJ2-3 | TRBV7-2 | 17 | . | CASSHPGDLGSEDTQYF
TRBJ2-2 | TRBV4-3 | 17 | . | CASSLGLAGGPAGELFF
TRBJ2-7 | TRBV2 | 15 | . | CASSAPREIEHEQYF
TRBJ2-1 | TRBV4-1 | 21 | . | CASSQEVPIAGVGPLHNEQFF
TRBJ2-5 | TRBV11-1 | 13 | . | CASRPPGQETQYF
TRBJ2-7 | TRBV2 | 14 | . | CASSETGIAYEQYF
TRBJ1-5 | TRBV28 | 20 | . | CASSFPTGQGASISNQPQHF
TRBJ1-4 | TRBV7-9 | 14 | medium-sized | CASSLPPTNEKLFF
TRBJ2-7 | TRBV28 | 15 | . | CASSLGPSEFYEQYF
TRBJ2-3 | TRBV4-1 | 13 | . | CASSQGRSDTQYF
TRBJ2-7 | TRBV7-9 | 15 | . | CASSLSSGQWGEQYF
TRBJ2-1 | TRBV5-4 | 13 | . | CASSSAAGIEQFF
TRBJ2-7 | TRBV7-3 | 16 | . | CASSFNSGTGNYEQYF
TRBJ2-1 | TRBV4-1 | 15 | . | CASSQGQGLGDEQFF
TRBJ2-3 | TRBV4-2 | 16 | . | CASSQRLAGAADTQYF
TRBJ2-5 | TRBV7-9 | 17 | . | CASSFAISGTGRVTQYF
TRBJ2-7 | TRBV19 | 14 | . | CASSWDRGTYEQYF
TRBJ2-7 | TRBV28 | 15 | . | CASSLRLGESYEQYF
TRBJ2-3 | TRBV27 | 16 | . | CASRMPGLATTDTQYF
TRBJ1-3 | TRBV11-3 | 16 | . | CASSPDGTASGNTIYF
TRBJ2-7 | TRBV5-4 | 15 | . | CASSDAGTVDYEQYF
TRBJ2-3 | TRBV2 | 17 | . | CASLGLAGGRGTDTQYF
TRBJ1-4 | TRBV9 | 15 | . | CASSPGQGEGEKLFF
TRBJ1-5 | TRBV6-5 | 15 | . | CASSQDRESNQPQHF
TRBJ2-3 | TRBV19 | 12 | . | CASTASGDTQYF
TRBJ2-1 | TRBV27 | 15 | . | CASIKGVGITDEQFF
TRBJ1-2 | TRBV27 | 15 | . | CASSLSPGTGGGYTF
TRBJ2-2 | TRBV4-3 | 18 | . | CASSQEGVWDRRPGELFF
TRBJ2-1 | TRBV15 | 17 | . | CATSENAGGLYWNEQFF
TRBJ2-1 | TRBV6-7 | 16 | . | CASSPQEREVNNEQFF
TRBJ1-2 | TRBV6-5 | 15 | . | CASSYGTSANYGYTF
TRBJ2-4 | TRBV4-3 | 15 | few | CASSQDVGTKNIQYF
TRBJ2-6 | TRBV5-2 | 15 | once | CASRTKGSGANVLTF
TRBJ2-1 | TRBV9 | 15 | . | CASSVAGAPNNEQFF
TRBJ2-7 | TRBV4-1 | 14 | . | CASSQALVSYEQYF
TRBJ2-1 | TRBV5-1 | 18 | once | CASSPISLGGASDNEQFF
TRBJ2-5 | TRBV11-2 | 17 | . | CASSLDPPSSGMETQYF
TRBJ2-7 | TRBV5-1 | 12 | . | CASSPRSYEQYF
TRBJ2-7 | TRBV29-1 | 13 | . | CSVFWTGDYEQYF
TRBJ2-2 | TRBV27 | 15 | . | CASSYSGGYTGELFF
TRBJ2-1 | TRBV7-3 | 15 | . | CASSPLAGEGNEQFF
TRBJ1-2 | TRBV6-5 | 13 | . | CASSLAGGGGYTF
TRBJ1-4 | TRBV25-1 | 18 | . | CASSEFFPSNNNNEKLFF
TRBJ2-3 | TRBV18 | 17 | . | CASSSYRQGASTDTQYF
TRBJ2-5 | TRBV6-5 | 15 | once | CASSYSGWGEETQYF
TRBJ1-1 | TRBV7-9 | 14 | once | CASQGWDLLTEAFF
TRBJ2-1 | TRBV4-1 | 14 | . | CASMGLDPYNEQFF
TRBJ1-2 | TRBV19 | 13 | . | CASSIRTLYGYTF
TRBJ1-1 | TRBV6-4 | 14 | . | CASSETGENTEAFF
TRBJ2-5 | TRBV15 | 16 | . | CATSPSSDRAQETQYF
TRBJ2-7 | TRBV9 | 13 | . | CASSKGTSYEQYF
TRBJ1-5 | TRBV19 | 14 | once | CASSMGVSNQPQHF
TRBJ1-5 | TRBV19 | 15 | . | CASRTGTRGDQPQHF
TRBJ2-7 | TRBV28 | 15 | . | CASRPESDRAHEQYF
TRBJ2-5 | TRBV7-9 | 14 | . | CASSLELFQETQYF